This T cell receptor (beta chain) comes out of a study of blood T cells in healthy people across ages. Whole-study findings and limits: A strong correlation was seen between TCR beta diversity and naive T cell percentage.

This clonotype occurred a few times. Its antigen remains unidentified. Then a second PCR, running roughly 7 to 11 cycles, was carried out with a sample-barcoded 5' primer and a J-beta primer mix. MiXCR was run by TCRdb on the 5' RACE reads, yielding one entry per CDR3 protein. Of more than 650,000 distinct CDR3 sequences detected, about a fifth appear once; the ten largest clones hold 20% to 25%. Germline loops: CDR1 KGHSH, CDR2 LQKENI. The V and J ends lost 4 bases and 6 bases respectively, with 12 bases between them. The CDR3 loop spans 13 amino acids. A minimum of 7 million PBMCs was isolated per sample.

The receptor comes from a man aged 70 or older in good health. The chain combines TRBV18 with TRBJ1-1; D remains unclear. The source material was blood. The CDR3 DNA reads as TGTGCCAGCTCACTCAACCAGGCGGCTGAAGCTTTCTTT. Encoded protein: CASSLNQAAEAFF.